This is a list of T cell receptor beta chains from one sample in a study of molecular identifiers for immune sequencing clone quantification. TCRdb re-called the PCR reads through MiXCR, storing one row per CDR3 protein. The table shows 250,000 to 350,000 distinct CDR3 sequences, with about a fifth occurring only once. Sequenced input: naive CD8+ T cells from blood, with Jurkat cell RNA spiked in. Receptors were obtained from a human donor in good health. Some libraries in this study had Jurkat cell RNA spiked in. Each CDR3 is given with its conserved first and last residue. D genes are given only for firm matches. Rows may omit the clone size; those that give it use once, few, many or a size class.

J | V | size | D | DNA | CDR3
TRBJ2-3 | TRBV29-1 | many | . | TGCAGCGTTGTAAGGGGTCCTAGCACAGATACGCAGTATTTT | CSVVRGPSTDTQYF
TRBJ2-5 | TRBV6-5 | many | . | TGTGCCAGCAGTTACGAGGGGAAGACCCAGTACTTC | CASSYEGKTQYF
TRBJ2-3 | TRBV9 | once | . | TGTGCCAGCAGCGTATGGGTAGACGCAGATACGCAGTATTTT | CASSVWVDADTQYF
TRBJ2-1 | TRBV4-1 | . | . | TGCGCCAGCAGCCAAGTTCAGGGCGACAATGAGCAGTTCTTC | CASSQVQGDNEQFF
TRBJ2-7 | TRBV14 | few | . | TGTGCCAGCAGCACGCGTTCCAAAGACAGGTCCGGCTACGAGCAGTACTTC | CASSTRSKDRSGYEQYF
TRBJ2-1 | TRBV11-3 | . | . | TGTGCCAGCAGCTCCGGGAGAACGGCCTACAATGAGCAGTTCTTC | CASSSGRTAYNEQFF
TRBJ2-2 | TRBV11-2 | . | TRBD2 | TGTGCCAGCAGCTTAGCGGTAGCGGGGCCCGGGGAGCTGTTTTTT | CASSLAVAGPGELFF
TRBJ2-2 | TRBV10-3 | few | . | TGTGCCACCAACCCCGGTATGGCAGGGGTCGGCGGGGAGCTGTTTTTT | CATNPGMAGVGGELFF
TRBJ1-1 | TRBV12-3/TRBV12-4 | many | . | TGTGCCAGCAGTTTAGCCAAGAACACTGAAGCTTTCTTT | CASSLAKNTEAFF
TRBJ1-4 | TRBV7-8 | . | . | TGTGCCAGCAGCCTTCCGGGGTCCGGGTATGAAAAACTGTTTTTT | CASSLPGSGYEKLFF
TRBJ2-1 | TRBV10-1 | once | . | TGCGCCAGCAGTGAACTGGGTAATGAGCAGTCCTTC | CASSELGNEQSF
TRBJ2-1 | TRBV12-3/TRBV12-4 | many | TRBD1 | TGTGCCAGCAGTTATTGGGACAGGGCTTACAATGAGCAGTTCTTC | CASSYWDRAYNEQFF
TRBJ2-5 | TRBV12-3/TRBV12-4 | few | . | TGTGCCAGCAGTTTCGGGGTTAGCGATTATAAGACCCAGTACTTC | CASSFGVSDYKTQYF
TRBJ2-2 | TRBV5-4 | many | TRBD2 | TGTGCCAGCACCCCGGGGGGGTTGGCCACCGGGGAGCTGTTTTTT | CASTPGGLATGELFF
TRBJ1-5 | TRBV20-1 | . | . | TGCAGTGCATTACAGGAGGATCAGCCCCAGCATTTT | CSALQEDQPQHF
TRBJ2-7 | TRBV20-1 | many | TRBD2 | TGCAGTGCAGACAGCGGGAGCTTCTACGAGCAGTACTTC | CSADSGSFYEQYF
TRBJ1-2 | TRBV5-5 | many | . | TGTGCCAGCAGCTTGGAGGTCGGGGGGGTTCCTCCCTATGGCTACACCTTC | CASSLEVGGVPPYGYTF
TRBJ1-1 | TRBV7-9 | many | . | TGTGCCAGCAGCCCTCGAGGGGCCTCGAGGACTGAAGCTTTCTTT | CASSPRGASRTEAFF
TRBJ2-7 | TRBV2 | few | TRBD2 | TGTGCCAGCAGTGCTAGCGGGGTCTCCTACGAGCAGTACTTC | CASSASGVSYEQYF
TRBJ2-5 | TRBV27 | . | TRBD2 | TGTGCCAGCAGTCCCCTTGCTAGCGGGAGGGCTAAAGGGACCCAGTACTTC | CASSPLASGRAKGTQYF
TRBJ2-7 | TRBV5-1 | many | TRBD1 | TGCGCCAGCAGCTTGGCGGGACAGGGCTCCTACGAGCAGTACTTC | CASSLAGQGSYEQYF
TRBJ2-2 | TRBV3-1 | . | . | TGTGCCAGCAGCCAAGACCTTAGAGGGGACCACACCGGGGAGCTGTTTTTT | CASSQDLRGDHTGELFF
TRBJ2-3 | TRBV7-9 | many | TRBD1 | TGTGCCAGCAGCCGGGGACAGGGGAGCTTAGATACGCAGTATTTT | CASSRGQGSLDTQYF
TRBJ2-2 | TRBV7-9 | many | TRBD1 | TGTGCCAGCAGCTCGTCGGGACAGGTGAACACCGGGGAGCTGTTTTTT | CASSSSGQVNTGELFF
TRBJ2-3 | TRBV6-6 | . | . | TGTGCCAGCAGTCACGTGAGTCGAGGGGGCACAGATACGCAGTATTTT | CASSHVSRGGTDTQYF
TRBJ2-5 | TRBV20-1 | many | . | TGCAGTGCTAGGGACAGTTCAAGCGGGACCCAGTACTTC | CSARDSSSGTQYF
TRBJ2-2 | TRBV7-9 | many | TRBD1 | TGTGCCAGCAGCTCCCCCCGGGACAGCAACACCGGGGAGCTGTTTTTT | CASSSPRDSNTGELFF
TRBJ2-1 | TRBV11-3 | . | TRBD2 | TGTGCCAGCAGCTTAGCCGGGACTAGCGGTAAATACAATGAGCAGTTCTTC | CASSLAGTSGKYNEQFF
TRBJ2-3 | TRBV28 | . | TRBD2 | TGTGCCAGCAGGCAAACTATCGGGACTAGCGAGTCTAGCACAGATACGCAGTATTTT | CASRQTIGTSESSTDTQYF
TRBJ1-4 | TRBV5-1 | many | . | TGCGCCAGCAGCTTGGCCCCGGGACGGGGTAATGAAAAACTGTTTTTT | CASSLAPGRGNEKLFF
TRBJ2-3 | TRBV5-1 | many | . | TGCGCCAGCAGCCCCCTTGGCACAGATACGCAGTATTTT | CASSPLGTDTQYF
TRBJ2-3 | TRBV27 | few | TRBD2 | TGTGCCAGCAGTTTAAGGGGACTAGCGGTTTCGAGCACAGATACGCAGTATTTT | CASSLRGLAVSSTDTQYF
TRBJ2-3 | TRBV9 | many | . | TGTGCCAGCAGCGTAACCTCCGCGGATACGCAGTATTTT | CASSVTSADTQYF
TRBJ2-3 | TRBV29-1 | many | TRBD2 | TGCAGCGTTGAGCTAGCGGGAGGGCTCACAGATACGCAGTATTTT | CSVELAGGLTDTQYF
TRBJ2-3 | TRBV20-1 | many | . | TGCAGTGCTAGAGATCGGACGGTACTAATAAGCACAGATACGCAGTATTTT | CSARDRTVLISTDTQYF
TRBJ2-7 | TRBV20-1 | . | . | TGCAGTGCTAGCCCGGACATTTACTCCTACGAGCAGTACTTC | CSASPDIYSYEQYF
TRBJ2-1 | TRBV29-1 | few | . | TGCAGCGTTGAATGGGTCGGCAACTCCTACAATGAGCAGTTCTTC | CSVEWVGNSYNEQFF
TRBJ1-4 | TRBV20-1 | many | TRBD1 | TGCAGTGCTAGAGATAGGGAAGACAGGGGAAATGAAAAACTGTTTTTT | CSARDREDRGNEKLFF
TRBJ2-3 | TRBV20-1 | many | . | TGCAGTCCCCGGGACGCGAGCACAGATACGCAGTATTTT | CSPRDASTDTQYF
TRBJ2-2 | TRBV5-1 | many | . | TGCGCCAGCAGCTTGGAATGGGCAGGAAACACCGGGGAGCTGTTTTTT | CASSLEWAGNTGELFF
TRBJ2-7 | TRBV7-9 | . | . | TGTGCCAGCAGCCCAGAGACTAGAAACACCTACGAGCAGTACTTC | CASSPETRNTYEQYF
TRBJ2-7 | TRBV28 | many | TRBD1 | TGTGCCAGCAGTTTACAGACAGGGGACGAGCAGTACTTC | CASSLQTGDEQYF
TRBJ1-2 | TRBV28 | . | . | TGTGCCAGCAGCCAGACGCAGGGGATAAGTGGCTACACCTTC | CASSQTQGISGYTF
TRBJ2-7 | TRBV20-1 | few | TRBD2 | TGCAGTGCTAGAGATACGAGCGGGAGTGCCCCTTTATACGAGCAGTACTTC | CSARDTSGSAPLYEQYF
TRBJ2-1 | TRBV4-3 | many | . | TGCGCCAGCAGCCAAGATTTCCCCAGCGGTCTCTACAATGAGCAGTTCTTC | CASSQDFPSGLYNEQFF
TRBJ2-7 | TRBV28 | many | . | TGTGCCAGCAGTTTAGGAGCGGGCCCCTACGAGCAGTACTTC | CASSLGAGPYEQYF
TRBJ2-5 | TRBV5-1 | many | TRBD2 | TGCGCCAGCAGCTTGGCGGCTAGCGGGGGCCCCCAAGAGACCCAGTACTTC | CASSLAASGGPQETQYF
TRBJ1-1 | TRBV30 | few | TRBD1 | TGTGCCTGGAGGGACAGGGGACATATAGCGAACACTGAAGCTTTCTTT | CAWRDRGHIANTEAFF
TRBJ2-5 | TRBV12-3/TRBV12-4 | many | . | TGTGCCAGCAGTCCCCGGTTCCAAGAGACCCAGTACTTC | CASSPRFQETQYF
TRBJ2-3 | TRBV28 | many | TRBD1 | TGTGCCAGCAGTTTGGGGACAGTTAGTGGCACAGATACGCAGTATTTT | CASSLGTVSGTDTQYF
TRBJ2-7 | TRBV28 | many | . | TGTGCCAGCAGCGCCACAGGGTCCTACGAGCAGTACTTC | CASSATGSYEQYF
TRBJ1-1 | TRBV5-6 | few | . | TGTACCAGCAGCTTGGCCCAGGTAGGGCCTGACACTGAAGCTTTCTTT | CTSSLAQVGPDTEAFF
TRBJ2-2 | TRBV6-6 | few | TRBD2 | TGTGCCAGCAGTTACCCCGGGACTAGCGGGAGGTACGGGGCCACCGGGGAGCTGTTTTTT | CASSYPGTSGRYGATGELFF
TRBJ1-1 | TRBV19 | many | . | TGTGCCAGTAGTATTGACAGTCCCATGAACACTGAAGCTTTCTTT | CASSIDSPMNTEAFF
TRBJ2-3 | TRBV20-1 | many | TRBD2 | TGCAGTGCTAGAGATCTTGACTTCCCGGGACTAGCAGATACGCAGTATTTT | CSARDLDFPGLADTQYF
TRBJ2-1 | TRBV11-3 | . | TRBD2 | TGTGCCAGAAGCATGACTAGCGGGGGGTTTAAGGATGAGCAGTTCTTC | CARSMTSGGFKDEQFF
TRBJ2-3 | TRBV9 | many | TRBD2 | TGTGCCAGCAGCGTATACGGCGGGGGGGGGCCAGATACGCAGTATTTT | CASSVYGGGGPDTQYF
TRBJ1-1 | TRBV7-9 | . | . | TGTGCCAGCAGCTTAGAGGCCAACGCTGAAGCTTTCTTT | CASSLEANAEAFF
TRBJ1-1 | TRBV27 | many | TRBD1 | TGTGCCAGCAGGGGACAGAAGATTGAAGCTTTCTTT | CASRGQKIEAFF
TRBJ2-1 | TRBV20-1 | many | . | TGCAGTGCTAGAGGCTTCTCGGCAGTACATGAGCAGTTCTTC | CSARGFSAVHEQFF